This is a list of T cell receptor beta chains from one sample in a study of blood T cell repertoires in COVID-19. TCRdb's copy holds only in-frame clones and misses some; the assay was immunoSEQ multiplex PCR. Of 150,000 to 190,000 clones detected, around 87% appear once; the ten largest clones hold about 16%. The sequenced material came from peripheral blood. The receptors originated from a woman in her thirties or forties with acute or convalescent COVID-19. CDR3s include the opening cysteine and the closing phenylalanine or tryptophan. The order of the fields is V gene, D gene, clone size, J gene, CDR3 protein, CDR3 DNA. The D gene is left open where the match is weak. Size values are once, few and many counts, or a class for expanded clones, and some rows have none.

v_call: TRBV18; d_call: NA; clone_size: few; j_call: TRBJ2-5; cdr3_aa: CASSPPRGGGQETQYF; cdr3_nt: TGTGCCAGCTCACCACCGAGGGGAGGGGGCCAAGAGACCCAGTACTTC
v_call: TRBV7-2; d_call: NA; clone_size: NA; j_call: TRBJ2-5; cdr3_aa: CASSLSFRGSQETQYF; cdr3_nt: TGTGCCAGCAGCTTATCGTTCAGGGGTTCCCAAGAGACCCAGTACTTC
v_call: TRBV27; d_call: TRBD1; clone_size: once; j_call: TRBJ1-2; cdr3_aa: CASSRPGQASTF; cdr3_nt: TGTGCCAGCAGCCGTCCGGGACAGGCTTCAACCTTC
v_call: TRBV5-1; d_call: NA; clone_size: NA; j_call: TRBJ2-7; cdr3_aa: CASNRDGAYEQYF; cdr3_nt: TGCGCCAGCAACAGGGACGGAGCCTACGAGCAGTACTTC
v_call: TRBV18; d_call: NA; clone_size: NA; j_call: TRBJ1-5; cdr3_aa: CASSPAPGGFSNQPQHF; cdr3_nt: TGTGCCAGCTCACCAGCACCGGGCGGGTTTAGCAATCAGCCCCAGCATTTT
v_call: TRBV5-1; d_call: NA; clone_size: NA; j_call: TRBJ2-3; cdr3_aa: CASSLSTDTQYF; cdr3_nt: TGCGCCAGCAGCCTCAGCACAGATACGCAGTATTTT
v_call: TRBV3-1/TRBV3-2; d_call: NA; clone_size: NA; j_call: TRBJ2-7; cdr3_aa: CASSESHYEQYF; cdr3_nt: TGTGCCAGCAGCGAGTCCCATTACGAGCAGTACTTC
v_call: TRBV29-1; d_call: TRBD1; clone_size: NA; j_call: TRBJ1-5; cdr3_aa: CSVRTGDNQPQHF; cdr3_nt: TGCAGCGTCCGGACAGGGGACAATCAGCCCCAGCATTTT
v_call: TRBV10-3; d_call: TRBD1; clone_size: NA; j_call: TRBJ2-6; cdr3_aa: CAISGDRGPSPSGANVLTF; cdr3_nt: TGTGCCATCAGCGGGGACAGGGGGCCGAGCCCCTCTGGGGCCAACGTCCTGACTTTC
v_call: TRBV15; d_call: NA; clone_size: NA; j_call: TRBJ2-7; cdr3_aa: CATSRDPYKSYEQYF; cdr3_nt: TGTGCCACCAGCAGAGATCCCTATAAATCCTACGAGCAGTACTTC
v_call: TRBV2; d_call: NA; clone_size: NA; j_call: TRBJ1-6; cdr3_aa: CASSDHSSYNSPLHF; cdr3_nt: TGTGCCAGCAGTGATCATAGCTCCTATAATTCACCCCTCCACTTT
v_call: TRBV3-1/TRBV3-2; d_call: TRBD2; clone_size: NA; j_call: TRBJ2-1; cdr3_aa: CASSPWGGSPYNEQFF; cdr3_nt: TGTGCCAGCAGCCCTTGGGGGGGTTCCCCCTACAATGAGCAGTTCTTC
v_call: TRBV28; d_call: TRBD1; clone_size: NA; j_call: TRBJ2-7; cdr3_aa: CASSNIWTGSYEQYF; cdr3_nt: TGTGCCAGCAGTAATATCTGGACAGGTTCCTACGAGCAGTACTTC
v_call: TRBV12-5; d_call: NA; clone_size: NA; j_call: TRBJ1-5; cdr3_aa: CASGFGGSNQPQHF; cdr3_nt: TGTGCTAGTGGTTTTGGAGGTTCCAATCAGCCCCAGCATTTT
v_call: TRBV9; d_call: TRBD1; clone_size: NA; j_call: TRBJ1-4; cdr3_aa: CASSLDARGRREKLFF; cdr3_nt: TGTGCCAGCAGCCTTGACGCCAGGGGGCGGCGGGAAAAACTGTTTTTT
v_call: TRBV28; d_call: NA; clone_size: NA; j_call: TRBJ1-2; cdr3_aa: CASSLSGWNYGYTF; cdr3_nt: TGTGCCAGCAGTTTGTCAGGGTGGAACTATGGCTACACCTTC
v_call: TRBV3-1/TRBV3-2; d_call: TRBD1; clone_size: few; j_call: TRBJ2-7; cdr3_aa: CASSLWTGREQYF; cdr3_nt: TGTGCCAGCAGCCTATGGACAGGGAGAGAGCAGTACTTC
v_call: TRBV5-1; d_call: NA; clone_size: NA; j_call: TRBJ2-2; cdr3_aa: CASSPRGQNTGELFF; cdr3_nt: TGCGCCAGCAGCCCGCGGGGGCAGAACACCGGGGAGCTGTTTTTT
v_call: TRBV3-1/TRBV3-2; d_call: NA; clone_size: NA; j_call: TRBJ1-2; cdr3_aa: CASTGTHGYTF; cdr3_nt: TGTGCCAGCACTGGGACACATGGCTACACCTTC
v_call: TRBV18; d_call: NA; clone_size: NA; j_call: TRBJ1-1; cdr3_aa: CASSPFGGVNTEAFF; cdr3_nt: TGTGCCAGCTCACCGTTCGGGGGGGTGAACACTGAAGCTTTCTTT
v_call: TRBV7-3; d_call: NA; clone_size: NA; j_call: TRBJ2-1; cdr3_aa: CASSLGGLGNEQFF; cdr3_nt: TGTGCCAGCAGCTTAGGCGGGTTAGGGAATGAGCAGTTCTTC
v_call: TRBV29-1; d_call: NA; clone_size: few; j_call: TRBJ2-7; cdr3_aa: CSVRGNNPYEQYF; cdr3_nt: TGCAGCGTTAGGGGGAACAATCCCTACGAGCAGTACTTC
v_call: TRBV4-2; d_call: NA; clone_size: NA; j_call: TRBJ1-2; cdr3_aa: CASSQDGKQDYGYTF; cdr3_nt: TGTGCCAGCAGCCAAGATGGTAAACAGGACTATGGCTACACCTTC
v_call: TRBV2; d_call: NA; clone_size: NA; j_call: TRBJ2-7; cdr3_aa: CANRGAAPSYEQYF; cdr3_nt: TGTGCCAACCGGGGGGCGGCTCCCTCCTACGAGCAGTACTTC
v_call: TRBV6-5; d_call: NA; clone_size: NA; j_call: TRBJ1-3; cdr3_aa: CASSPPGYDTIYF; cdr3_nt: TGTGCCAGCAGTCCGCCAGGGTACGACACCATATATTTT
v_call: TRBV11-2; d_call: NA; clone_size: NA; j_call: TRBJ1-2; cdr3_aa: CASSLFSTGYTF; cdr3_nt: TGTGCCAGCAGCTTGTTTAGCACTGGCTACACCTTC
v_call: TRBV5-1; d_call: NA; clone_size: NA; j_call: TRBJ2-1; cdr3_aa: CASSRAQPLPGNEQFF; cdr3_nt: TGCGCCAGCAGCAGAGCTCAACCACTTCCAGGCAATGAGCAGTTCTTC
v_call: TRBV28; d_call: NA; clone_size: NA; j_call: TRBJ2-7; cdr3_aa: CASSYRLSSYEQYF; cdr3_nt: TGTGCCAGCAGTTACCGTCTGAGCTCCTACGAGCAGTACTTC
v_call: TRBV3-1/TRBV3-2; d_call: NA; clone_size: NA; j_call: TRBJ1-1; cdr3_aa: CASSQSFRGTEAFF; cdr3_nt: TGTGCCAGCAGCCAATCGTTCCGGGGCACTGAAGCTTTCTTT
v_call: TRBV4-1; d_call: TRBD1; clone_size: NA; j_call: TRBJ2-7; cdr3_aa: CASSQLTGTAYEQYF; cdr3_nt: TGCGCCAGCAGCCAACTAACCGGGACAGCATACGAGCAGTACTTC
v_call: TRBV7-9; d_call: TRBD1; clone_size: NA; j_call: TRBJ2-2; cdr3_aa: CASSFSSGGTLGGELFF; cdr3_nt: TGTGCCAGCAGCTTTTCGTCAGGGGGTACGCTAGGCGGGGAGCTGTTTTTT
v_call: TRBV6-1; d_call: NA; clone_size: NA; j_call: TRBJ2-7; cdr3_aa: CASSELELGSSYEQYF; cdr3_nt: TGTGCCAGCAGTGAACTTGAGTTGGGGAGCTCCTACGAGCAGTACTTC
v_call: TRBV2; d_call: NA; clone_size: NA; j_call: TRBJ1-5; cdr3_aa: CASKTDSSNQPQHF; cdr3_nt: TGTGCCAGCAAAACTGACAGCAGCAATCAGCCCCAGCATTTT
v_call: TRBV19; d_call: NA; clone_size: NA; j_call: TRBJ1-1; cdr3_aa: CASSPQAGSTEAFF; cdr3_nt: TGTGCCAGTAGTCCGCAGGCGGGATCCACTGAAGCTTTCTTT
v_call: TRBV19; d_call: NA; clone_size: NA; j_call: TRBJ1-5; cdr3_aa: CASSIERQPQHF; cdr3_nt: TGTGCCAGTAGTATTGAACGGCAGCCCCAGCATTTT
v_call: TRBV28; d_call: NA; clone_size: NA; j_call: TRBJ2-7; cdr3_aa: CASTFGLSMLGRSYEQYF; cdr3_nt: TGTGCCAGCACCTTCGGGCTAAGTATGTTGGGGCGCTCCTACGAGCAGTACTTC
v_call: TRBV6-2/TRBV6-3; d_call: TRBD1; clone_size: once; j_call: TRBJ2-1; cdr3_aa: CASSSPGQGEFF; cdr3_nt: TGTGCCAGCAGTTCACCCGGACAGGGGGAGTTCTTC
v_call: TRBV6-5; d_call: TRBD1; clone_size: NA; j_call: TRBJ2-7; cdr3_aa: CASSYSGTGTYEQYF; cdr3_nt: TGTGCCAGCAGTTATTCCGGGACAGGGACCTACGAGCAGTACTTC
v_call: TRBV5-1; d_call: TRBD1; clone_size: NA; j_call: TRBJ2-1; cdr3_aa: CASSLFGQGEREQFF; cdr3_nt: TGCGCCAGCAGCTTGTTCGGACAGGGGGAACGAGAGCAGTTCTTC
v_call: TRBV4-1; d_call: NA; clone_size: once; j_call: TRBJ2-1; cdr3_aa: CASSQRGQGNENEQFF; cdr3_nt: TGCGCCAGCAGCCAAAGGGGCCAGGGAAACGAGAATGAGCAGTTCTTC
v_call: TRBV30; d_call: NA; clone_size: NA; j_call: TRBJ2-3; cdr3_aa: CAWSRKQPGTDTQYF; cdr3_nt: TGTGCCTGGAGCCGTAAACAACCCGGGACAGATACGCAGTATTTT
v_call: TRBV4-1; d_call: NA; clone_size: NA; j_call: TRBJ2-1; cdr3_aa: CASSLSTTGTNEQFF; cdr3_nt: TGCGCCAGCAGCCTTTCGACGACGGGTACCAATGAGCAGTTCTTC
v_call: TRBV7-3; d_call: NA; clone_size: NA; j_call: TRBJ2-2; cdr3_aa: CASSLAGPTGELFF; cdr3_nt: TGTGCCAGCAGCTTAGCAGGTCCCACCGGGGAGCTGTTTTTT
v_call: TRBV28; d_call: NA; clone_size: NA; j_call: TRBJ1-4; cdr3_aa: CASSFSSTGNEKLFF; cdr3_nt: TGTGCCAGCAGTTTCTCTTCTACAGGGAACGAAAAACTGTTTTTT
v_call: TRBV18; d_call: NA; clone_size: NA; j_call: TRBJ1-1; cdr3_aa: CASSPPGTGSSSLTEAFF; cdr3_nt: TGTGCCAGCTCACCACCGGGTACAGGGTCCTCATCTCTCACTGAAGCTTTCTTT
v_call: TRBV7-9; d_call: NA; clone_size: once; j_call: TRBJ2-3; cdr3_aa: CASSLASGTDTQYF; cdr3_nt: TGTGCCAGCAGCTTAGCTAGCGGAACAGATACGCAGTATTTT
v_call: TRBV28; d_call: NA; clone_size: few; j_call: TRBJ2-7; cdr3_aa: CASSRSYEQYF; cdr3_nt: TGTGCCAGCAGCCGTTCCTACGAGCAGTACTTC
v_call: TRBV5-1; d_call: TRBD1; clone_size: NA; j_call: TRBJ1-3; cdr3_aa: CASRPGTGPTGNTIYF; cdr3_nt: TGCGCCAGCAGACCCGGGACAGGTCCCACTGGAAACACCATATATTTT
v_call: TRBV13; d_call: TRBD1; clone_size: NA; j_call: TRBJ2-2; cdr3_aa: CASSLGRRRQGLTGELFF; cdr3_nt: TGTGCCAGCAGCTTAGGCCGAAGGAGACAGGGCCTCACCGGGGAGCTGTTTTTT
v_call: TRBV5-1; d_call: NA; clone_size: NA; j_call: TRBJ2-5; cdr3_aa: CASRPQHLQETQYF; cdr3_nt: TGCGCCAGCAGACCACAGCACCTCCAAGAGACCCAGTACTTC
v_call: TRBV7-9; d_call: TRBD1; clone_size: NA; j_call: TRBJ1-3; cdr3_aa: CASKQGAGNTIYF; cdr3_nt: TGTGCCAGCAAACAGGGGGCAGGAAACACCATATATTTT
v_call: TRBV5-3; d_call: TRBD2; clone_size: NA; j_call: TRBJ2-7; cdr3_aa: CATPGGTRGEQYF; cdr3_nt: TGTGCCACCCCGGGAGGGACGCGGGGGGAGCAGTACTTC
v_call: TRBV11-1; d_call: TRBD1; clone_size: NA; j_call: TRBJ1-6; cdr3_aa: CASSPREDRANSPLHF; cdr3_nt: TGTGCCAGCAGCCCTAGGGAGGACAGGGCTAATTCACCCCTCCACTTT
v_call: TRBV12-5; d_call: NA; clone_size: NA; j_call: TRBJ2-3; cdr3_aa: CASGPGQGVRTDTQYF; cdr3_nt: TGTGCTAGTGGTCCAGGACAAGGAGTGAGAACAGATACGCAGTATTTT
v_call: TRBV28; d_call: TRBD1; clone_size: NA; j_call: TRBJ2-7; cdr3_aa: CASSSGTGYEQYF; cdr3_nt: TGTGCCAGCAGCTCCGGGACAGGGTACGAGCAGTACTTC
v_call: TRBV27; d_call: NA; clone_size: NA; j_call: TRBJ1-1; cdr3_aa: CASSLSAWVGGDTEAFF; cdr3_nt: TGTGCCAGCAGTTTATCGGCGTGGGTGGGGGGAGACACTGAAGCTTTCTTT